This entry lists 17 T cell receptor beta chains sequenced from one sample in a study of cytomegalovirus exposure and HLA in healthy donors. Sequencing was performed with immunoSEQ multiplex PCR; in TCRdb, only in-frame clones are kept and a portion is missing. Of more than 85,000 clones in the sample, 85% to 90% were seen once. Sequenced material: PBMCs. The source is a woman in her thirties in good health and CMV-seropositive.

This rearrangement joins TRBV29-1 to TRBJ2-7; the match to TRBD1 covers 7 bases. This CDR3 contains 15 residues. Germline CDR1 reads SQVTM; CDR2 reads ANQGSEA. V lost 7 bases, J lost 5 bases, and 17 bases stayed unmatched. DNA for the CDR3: TGCAGCGCTGCTCTTCCGGGACAGAGTAGGAACGAGCAGTACTTC. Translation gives CSAALPGQSRNEQYF.

This CDR3 reads CASSQLPRRDSYEQYF. In DNA form, the CDR3 reads TGCGCCAGCAGCCAGCTACCTAGGAGGGATTCCTACGAGCAGTACTTC. This chain uses TRBV4-1 with TRBJ2-7; D perhaps matches TRBD2 (6 bases). V was trimmed by 3 bases and J by 1 base, leaving 16 bases between them. The CDR3 is 16 amino acids. CDR1 and CDR2 (germline): MGHRA, YSYEKL.

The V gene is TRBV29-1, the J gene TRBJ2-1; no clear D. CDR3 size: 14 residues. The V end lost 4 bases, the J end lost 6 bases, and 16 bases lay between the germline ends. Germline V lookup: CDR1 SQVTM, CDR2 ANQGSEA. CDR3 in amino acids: CSVGPSPLSNEQFF. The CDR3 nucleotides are TGCAGCGTTGGCCCCTCCCCCCTGAGCAATGAGCAGTTCTTC.

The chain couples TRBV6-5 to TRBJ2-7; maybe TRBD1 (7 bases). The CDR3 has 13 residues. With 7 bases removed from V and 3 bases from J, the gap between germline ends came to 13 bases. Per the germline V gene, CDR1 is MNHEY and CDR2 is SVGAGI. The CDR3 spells CASTRGTDYEQYF. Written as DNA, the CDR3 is TGTGCCAGCACCCGGGGGACAGACTACGAGCAGTACTTC.

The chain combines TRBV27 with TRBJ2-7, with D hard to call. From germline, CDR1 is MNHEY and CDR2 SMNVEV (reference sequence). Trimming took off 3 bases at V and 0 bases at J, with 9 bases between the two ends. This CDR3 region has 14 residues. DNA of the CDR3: TGTGCCAGCAGTTTCGTTTCGAGCTCCTACGAGCAGTACTTC. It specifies CASSFVSSSYEQYF.

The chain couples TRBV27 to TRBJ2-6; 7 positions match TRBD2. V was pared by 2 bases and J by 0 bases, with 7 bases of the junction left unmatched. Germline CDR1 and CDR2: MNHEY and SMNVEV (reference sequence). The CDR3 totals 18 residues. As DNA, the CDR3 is TGTGCCAGCAGTTTACGGGGGGTCCGAAGCTCTGGGGCCAACGTCCTGACTTTC. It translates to CASSLRGVRSSGANVLTF.

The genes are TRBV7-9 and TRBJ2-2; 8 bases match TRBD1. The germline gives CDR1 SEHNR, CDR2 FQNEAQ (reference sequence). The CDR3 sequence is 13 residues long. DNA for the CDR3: TGTGCACAGGACAGGGTTAACACCGGGGAGCTGTTTTTT. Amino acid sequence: CAQDRVNTGELFF.

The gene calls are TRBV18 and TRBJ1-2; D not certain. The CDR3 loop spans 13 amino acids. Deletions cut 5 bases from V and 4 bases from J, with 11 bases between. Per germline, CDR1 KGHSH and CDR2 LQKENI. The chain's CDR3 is CASSTGSGYGYTF. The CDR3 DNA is TGTGCCAGCTCAACCGGTAGTGGCTATGGCTACACCTTC.

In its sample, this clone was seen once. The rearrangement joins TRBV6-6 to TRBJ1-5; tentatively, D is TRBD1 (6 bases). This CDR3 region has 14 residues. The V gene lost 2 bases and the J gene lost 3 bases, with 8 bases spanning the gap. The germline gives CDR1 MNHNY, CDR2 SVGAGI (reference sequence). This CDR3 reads CASSYGTSNQPQHF. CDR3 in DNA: TGTGCCAGCAGTTACGGGACATCCAATCAGCCCCAGCATTTT.

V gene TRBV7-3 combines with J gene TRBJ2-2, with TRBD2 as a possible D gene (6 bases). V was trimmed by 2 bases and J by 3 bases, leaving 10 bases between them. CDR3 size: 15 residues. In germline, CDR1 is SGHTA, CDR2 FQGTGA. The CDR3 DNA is TGTGCCAGCAGCTTAGGCGGGGTGTACACCGGGGAGCTGTTTTTT. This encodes CASSLGGVYTGELFF.

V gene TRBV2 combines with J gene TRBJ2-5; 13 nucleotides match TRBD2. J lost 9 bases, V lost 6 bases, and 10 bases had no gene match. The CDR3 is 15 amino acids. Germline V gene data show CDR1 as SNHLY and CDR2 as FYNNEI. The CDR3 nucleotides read TGTGCCAGCAGGGAAACTAGCGGGAGGGCGAGGGCCCAGTACTTC. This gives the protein CASRETSGRARAQYF.

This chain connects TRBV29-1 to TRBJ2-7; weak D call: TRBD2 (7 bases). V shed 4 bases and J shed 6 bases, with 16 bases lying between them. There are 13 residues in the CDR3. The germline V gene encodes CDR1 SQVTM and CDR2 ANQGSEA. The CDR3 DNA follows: TGCAGCGTTGTGCGGGGGCCGGGTGCCGAGCAGTACTTC. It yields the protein CSVVRGPGAEQYF.

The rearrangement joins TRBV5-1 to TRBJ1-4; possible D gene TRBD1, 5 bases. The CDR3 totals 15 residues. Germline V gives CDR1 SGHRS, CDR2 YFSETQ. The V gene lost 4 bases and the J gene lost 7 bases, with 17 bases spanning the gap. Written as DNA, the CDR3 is TGCGCCAGCAGCGTCCTCGGGGGGGAGAGTGAAAAACTGTTTTTT. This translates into CASSVLGGESEKLFF. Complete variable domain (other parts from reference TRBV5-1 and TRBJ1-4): KAGVTQTPRYLIKTRGQQVTLSCSPISGHRSVSWYQQTPGQGLQFLFEYFSETQRNKGNFPGRFSGRQFSNSRSEMNVSTLELGDSALYLCASSVLGGESEKLFFGSGTQLSVL.

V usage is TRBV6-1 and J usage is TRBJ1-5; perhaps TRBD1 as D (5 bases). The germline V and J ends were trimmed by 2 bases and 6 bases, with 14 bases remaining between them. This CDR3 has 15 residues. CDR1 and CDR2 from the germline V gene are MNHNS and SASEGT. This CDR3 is CASSEWESGGQPQHF. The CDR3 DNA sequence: TGTGCCAGCAGTGAATGGGAAAGCGGGGGTCAGCCCCAGCATTTT.

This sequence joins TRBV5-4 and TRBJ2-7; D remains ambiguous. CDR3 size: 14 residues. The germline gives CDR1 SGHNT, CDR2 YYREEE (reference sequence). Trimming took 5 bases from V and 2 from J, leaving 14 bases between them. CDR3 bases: TGTGCCAGCAGTAGCTCCCCAAAAGCCTACGAGCAGTACTTC. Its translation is CASSSSPKAYEQYF.

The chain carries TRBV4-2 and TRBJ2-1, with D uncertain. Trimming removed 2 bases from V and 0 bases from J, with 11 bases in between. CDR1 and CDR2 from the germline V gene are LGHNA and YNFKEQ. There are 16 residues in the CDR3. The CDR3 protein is CASSQRRTSSYNEQFF. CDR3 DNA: TGTGCCAGCAGCCAACGTCGCACGAGCTCCTACAATGAGCAGTTCTTC.

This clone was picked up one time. The CDR3 here is CASSGTGNQPQHF. CDR3 in DNA: TGTGCCAGCTCAGGGACAGGGAATCAGCCCCAGCATTTT. The gene calls are TRBV18 and TRBJ1-5; 9 bases align to TRBD1. The CDR3 runs to 13 residues. In germline, CDR1 is KGHSH, CDR2 LQKENI. V trimming: 5 bases; J trimming: 4 bases; junction bases outside the gene matches: 0.